These 14 T cell receptor beta chains were all obtained from the same sample, sequenced in a study of control samples from healthy donors and cancer patients. Sequenced by immunoSEQ multiplex PCR; TCRdb stores in-frame clones only, minus some. The repertoire holds 110,000 to 150,000 clones, with approximately 94% as singletons. Material for sequencing was blood. All receptors derive from a man aged 40-49 years in good health.

CDR3: CASSLGGQGATDTQYF. CDR3 nucleotides: TGTGCCAGCAGCTTGGGGGGACAGGGGGCCACAGATACGCAGTATTTT. The chain employs TRBV5-4 and TRBJ2-3; 12 bases agree with TRBD1. With V trimmed by 0 bases and J by 2 bases, 1 base remained unmatched. This CDR3 has 16 residues. The germline CDR1 and CDR2 sequences are SGHNT and YYREEE (reference sequence).

The chain carries TRBV7-9 and TRBJ2-1, with 9 bases fitting TRBD1. The V gene end was trimmed by 7 bases and the J gene end by 5 bases; junction bases not matched to a gene: 6. The CDR3 has 14 residues. The germline CDR1 and CDR2 sequences are SEHNR and FQNEAQ (reference sequence). The chain's CDR3 is CASILTGGHNEQFF. The CDR3 DNA sequence: TGTGCCAGCATTCTGACAGGGGGGCACAATGAGCAGTTCTTC.

V is TRBV6-6 and J is TRBJ2-7; the D gene is possibly TRBD1 (9 bases). Germline lookup yields CDR1 MNHNY and CDR2 SVGAGI (reference sequence). The CDR3 has 21 residues. V was shortened by 5 bases and J by 5 bases, with 37 bases between the two germline ends. CDR3 amino acids: CASSPLGGRDRELAGTNEQYF. The CDR3, as DNA: TGTGCCAGCAGTCCCTTAGGGGGCCGGGACAGGGAGTTAGCGGGGACTAACGAGCAGTACTTC.

This chain connects TRBV27 to TRBJ2-7, with D perhaps TRBD1 (6 bases). The CDR3 extends over 15 amino acids. V lost 4 bases and J lost 1, with 14 bases in between. Germline V CDR1 and CDR2: MNHEY, SMNVEV (reference sequence). The DNA of the CDR3 is TGTGCCAGCAGTTACGAAATTGGACAGTCCTACGAGCAGTACTTC. This codes for CASSYEIGQSYEQYF.

This chain links TRBV3-1 (or the pseudogene TRBV3-2) with TRBJ2-5, with D possibly TRBD2 on 6 matching bases. Per the germline V gene, CDR1 is LGHDT and CDR2 is YNNKEL (reference sequence). The CDR3 contains 17 residues. V dropped 3 bases and J dropped 1 base, with 18 bases sitting between them. The CDR3: CASSQQKARDFQETQYF. The CDR3 bases are TGTGCCAGCAGCCAGCAAAAGGCTAGGGACTTCCAAGAGACCCAGTACTTC.

The chain uses TRBV6-6 and TRBJ1-6, with TRBD1 as a possible D gene (6 bases). This CDR3 contains 15 residues. The V gene lost 0 bases and the J gene lost 7 bases, with 10 bases spanning the gap. The germline V gene has CDR1 MNHNY and CDR2 SVGAGI (reference sequence). The CDR3 coding sequence is TGTGCCAGCAGTTACTCAGGGGGAGGCAATTCACCCCTCCACTTT. Its translation: CASSYSGGGNSPLHF.

The chain carries TRBV18 and TRBJ1-5; D perhaps matches TRBD1 (5 bases). V dropped 4 bases and J dropped 1 base, with 11 bases sitting between them. CDR1 KGHSH and CDR2 LQKENI come from the germline V gene. The CDR3 is 15 residues long. CDR3 DNA: TGTGCCAGCTCACTAGCTTCAGGGAGCAATCAGCCCCAGCATTTT. Translation: CASSLASGSNQPQHF.

This clone was observed once. The CDR3 DNA reads TGTGCCAGCAGGGGAGGGCTGGGGAGCAATCAGCCCCAGCATTTT. Protein: CASRGGLGSNQPQHF. The V and J genes are TRBV2 and TRBJ1-5; D unclear. Germline CDR1 reads SNHLY; CDR2 reads FYNNEI. V lost 6 bases to trimming and J lost 1 base, with 13 bases between them. The CDR3 has 15 amino acids. Full variable domain (outside the CDR3, taken from reference TRBV2 and TRBJ1-5): EPEVTQTPSHQVTQMGQEVILRCVPISNHLYFYWYRQILGQKVEFLVSFYNNEISEKSEIFDDQFSVERPDGSNFTLKIRSTKLEDSAMYFCASRGGLGSNQPQHFGDGTRLSIL.

The rearrangement joins TRBV5-1 to TRBJ2-2; maybe TRBD1 (6 bases). CDR1 and CDR2 from the germline V gene are SGHRS and YFSETQ. There are 14 residues in the CDR3. V was trimmed by 9 bases and J by 5 bases, leaving 17 bases between them. CDR3 loop: CATTPLGTTGELFF. In DNA form, the CDR3 reads TGCGCCACCACCCCGCTTGGGACAACCGGGGAGCTGTTTTTT. Variable domain in full (rest from reference TRBV5-1 and TRBJ2-2): KAGVTQTPRYLIKTRGQQVTLSCSPISGHRSVSWYQQTPGQGLQFLFEYFSETQRNKGNFPGRFSGRQFSNSRSEMNVSTLELGDSALYLCATTPLGTTGELFFGEGSRLTVL.

The CDR3: CASSWGAVGANANEKLFF. CDR3 in DNA: TGTGCCAGCAGCTGGGGCGCTGTCGGGGCGAATGCTAATGAAAAACTGTTTTTT. V gene TRBV7-6 combines with J gene TRBJ1-4, with D perhaps TRBD1 (5 bases). CDR3 size: 18 residues. In germline, CDR1 is SGHVS, CDR2 FNYEAQ. Deletions cut 4 bases from V and 3 bases from J, with 21 bases between.

The chain combines TRBV5-6 with TRBJ2-7; no firm D call. The germline V gene has CDR1 SGHDT and CDR2 YYEEEE. The germline V and J ends were trimmed by 4 bases and 0 bases, with 11 bases remaining between them. This CDR3 region has 14 residues. The CDR3 region is CASSPTDNSYEQYF. The CDR3 coding sequence is TGTGCCAGCAGCCCGACCGACAACTCCTACGAGCAGTACTTC.

The chain links TRBV6-5 to TRBJ1-6; D gene unclear. V was shortened by 2 bases and J by 0 bases, with 5 bases between the two germline ends. Germline CDR1 is MNHEY and CDR2 is SVGAGI. The CDR3 has 15 residues. The CDR3 nucleotides read TGTGCCAGCAGTTACGGGAGCTCCTATAATTCACCCCTCCACTTT. Its protein product is CASSYGSSYNSPLHF.

V is TRBV9 and J is TRBJ1-1; possible D gene TRBD1, 6 bases. The V and J ends lost 0 bases and 10 bases respectively, with 10 bases between them. CDR3 length: 12 residues. Germline values: CDR1 SGDLS, CDR2 YYNGEE. The CDR3: CASSVGGGGAFF. The CDR3, as DNA: TGTGCCAGCAGCGTAGGAGGAGGGGGAGCTTTCTTT.

The chain combines TRBV14 with TRBJ2-7, with 8 bases lining up with TRBD1. CDR3 size: 14 residues. V trimming: 4 bases; J trimming: 2 bases; junction bases outside the gene matches: 4. Germline CDR1 SGHDN, CDR2 FVKESK. The chain's CDR3 is CASSLGQGPYEQYF. As DNA, the CDR3 is TGTGCCAGCAGCCTAGGACAGGGCCCCTACGAGCAGTACTTC. Drawing the rest from reference TRBV14 and TRBJ2-7, the complete variable domain is EAGVTQFPSHSVIEKGQTVTLRCDPISGHDNLYWYRRVMGKEIKFLLHFVKESKQDESGMPNNRFLAERTGGTYSTLKVQPAELEDSGVYFCASSLGQGPYEQYFGPGTRLTVT.